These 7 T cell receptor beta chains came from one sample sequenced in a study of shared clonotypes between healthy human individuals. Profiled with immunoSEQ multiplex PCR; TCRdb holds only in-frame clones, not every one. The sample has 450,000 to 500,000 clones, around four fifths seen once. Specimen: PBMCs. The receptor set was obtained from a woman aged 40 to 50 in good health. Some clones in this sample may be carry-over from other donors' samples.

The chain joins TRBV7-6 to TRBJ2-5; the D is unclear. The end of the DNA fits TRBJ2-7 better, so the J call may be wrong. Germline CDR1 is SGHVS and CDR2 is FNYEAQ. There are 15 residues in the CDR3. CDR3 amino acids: CASSFLRYSPYEQYF. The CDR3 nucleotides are TGTGCCAGCAGTTTCCTCCGCTACTCACCCTACGAGCAGTACTTC.

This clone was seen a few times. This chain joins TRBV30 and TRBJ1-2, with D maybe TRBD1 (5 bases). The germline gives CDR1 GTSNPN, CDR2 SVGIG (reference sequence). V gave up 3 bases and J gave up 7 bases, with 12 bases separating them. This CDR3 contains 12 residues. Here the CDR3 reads CAWRAGTGGYTF. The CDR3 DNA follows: TGTGCCTGGAGGGCAGGGACGGGTGGCTACACCTTC.

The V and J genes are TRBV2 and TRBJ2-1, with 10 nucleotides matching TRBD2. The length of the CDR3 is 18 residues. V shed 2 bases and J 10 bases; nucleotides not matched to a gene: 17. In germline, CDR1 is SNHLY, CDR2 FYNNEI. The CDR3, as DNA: TGTGCCAGCAGTGAATATCCGGTTGGGAGCGGGAGGGCGAAGGAGCAGTTCTTC. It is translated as CASSEYPVGSGRAKEQFF.

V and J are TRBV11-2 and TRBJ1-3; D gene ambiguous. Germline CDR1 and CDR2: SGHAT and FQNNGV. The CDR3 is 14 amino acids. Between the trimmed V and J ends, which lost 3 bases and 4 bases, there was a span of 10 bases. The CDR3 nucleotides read TGTGCCAGCAGCTTGGGGAGCTTGGGAAACACCATATATTTT. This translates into CASSLGSLGNTIYF.

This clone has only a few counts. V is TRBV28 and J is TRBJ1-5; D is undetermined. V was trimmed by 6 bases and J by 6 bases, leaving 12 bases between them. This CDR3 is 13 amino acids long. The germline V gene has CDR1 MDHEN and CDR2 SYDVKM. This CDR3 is CASRPPGSQPQHF. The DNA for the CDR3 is TGTGCCAGCAGACCCCCGGGGAGTCAGCCCCAGCATTTT.

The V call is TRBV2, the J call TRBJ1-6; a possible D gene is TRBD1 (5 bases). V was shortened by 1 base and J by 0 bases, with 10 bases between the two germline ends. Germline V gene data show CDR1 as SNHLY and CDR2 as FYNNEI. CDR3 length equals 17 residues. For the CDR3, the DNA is TGTGCCAGCAGTGAAGTGGGGGGGAGCTCCTATAATTCACCCCTCCACTTT. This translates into CASSEVGGSSYNSPLHF.

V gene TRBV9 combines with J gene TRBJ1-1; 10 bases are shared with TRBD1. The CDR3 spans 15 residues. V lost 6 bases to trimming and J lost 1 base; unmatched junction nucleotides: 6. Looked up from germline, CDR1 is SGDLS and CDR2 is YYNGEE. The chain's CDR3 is CASTRTGGPNTEAFF. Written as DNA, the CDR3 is TGTGCCAGCACCAGGACAGGGGGGCCGAACACTGAAGCTTTCTTT.